This TCR beta chain was recorded in a study of T cells in Graves' hyperthyroidism and ophthalmopathy. Active moderate-to-severe ophthalmopathy, Clinical Activity Score at least 3, NOSPECS at least 4, under 3 months' duration. RNA transcripts yielded amplified TCR beta CDR3 regions. RT-PCR in the first round (using the HTBI primer set) targeted the TCR CDR3. TCRdb reprocessed the multiplex PCR reads via MiXCR and lists one record per CDR3 protein. The repertoire consists of nearly 600,000 distinct CDR3 sequences, with around 14% occurring once and the leading ten covering around 7%. This clonotype was detected many times. Its antigen remains unknown. Study-wide points: Prediction of ophthalmopathy progression came a median approximately 6 months pre-onset. A 13 V-J model separated ophthalmopathy from stable hyperthyroidism.

Germline trimming cut 4 bases from V and 4 bases from J; bases unmatched to any gene: 7. The CDR3 covers 17 residues. Germline V gene data show CDR1 as KGHDR and CDR2 as SFDVKD. The receptor was isolated from a young woman with Graves' ophthalmopathy. Material: blood. The J gene is TRBJ2-1, the V gene TRBV24-1, with 12 nucleotides matching TRBD2. CDR3 nucleotide sequence: TGTGCCACCAGTGACCCGACTAGCGGGAGTATATACAATGAGCAGTTCTTC. Translating gives CATSDPTSGSIYNEQFF.